This record covers a single TCR beta chain. This clonotype was counted a few times. Its recognized antigen is unknown. No much larger clone is present one base from it, and per-base qualities are unavailable. The entry originates in a study of blood T cells in healthy people across ages (dated by TCRdb to between 2014 and 2017). Regarding the complete study: In model experiments, roughly one uniquely barcoded TCR beta cDNA molecule per two T cells was captured by template switching. To avoid experimental bias, donors of different ages were distributed randomly across sequencing lanes. The study analyzed two additional independent replicas of 1 million unique cDNA reads from the same blood draw for two donors, one aged 18 to 29 and one aged 80 or older. The donors were split into four age groups: young (average around 15 years), middle-aged (about 40), aged (roughly 68) and long-lived (over 80). Using deep sequencing normalized with unique cDNA molecular identifiers, the study measured how TCR beta repertoire diversity changes with age.

Preparation of the library involved 5' RACE. Sequencing took place on an Illumina HiSeq 2500. The second PCR ran for roughly 7 to 11 cycles and used a J-beta primer mix along with a sample-barcoded 5' primer. Each TCR beta cDNA molecule received a unique molecular identifier from a template-switch 5' adaptor carrying 12 random nucleotides. Each sample yielded at least 2.5 million CDR3-containing paired-end reads. All of the RNA was converted into first-strand cDNA using the Mint cDNA synthesis kit, with a TRBC-specific oligonucleotide serving as the primer. Following uracil-DNA glycosylase treatment, all cDNA underwent a first 18-cycle PCR with the universal primers M1SS and BC2_uni_R. In the source study's methods: Normalization of each sample was performed by random selection of 1 million high-quality reads, each carrying a distinct molecular identifier. Instead of being binned into consensus sequences, reads that shared molecular identifiers were thrown out. CDR3 identification, clonotype clustering and error correction used MiTCR with a Q25 quality threshold and the strictest error-elimination algorithm. A nonparametric unseen species model with Euler transformation was used to estimate a lower bound on total TCR beta diversity. TCRdb passed the public sequencing reads through fastp at Q25 and MiXCR, retaining productive beta sequences. Each CDR3 protein gets just one entry, which takes the most common genes and DNA from the rows behind it. TCRdb's processing, not the study's, gives the V and J calls here. This sample holds about 1,400,000 distinct CDR3 sequences; roughly 64% were observed only once. The ten largest clones take up roughly 6.3% of the sample.

Paper-wide results and their limitations: Estimates of total diversity from one million sequenced T cells were regarded as lower bounds and underestimates. The percentage of naive T cells measured by flow cytometry correlated strongly with observed TCR beta diversity. The CMV infection status of donors was not known, potentially confounding age-related changes in expanded clonotypes. Compared with the aged group, more naive CD4+ T cells, fewer expanded clones and increased TCR diversity were shown by the long-lived group, suggesting age selection. Bulk unsorted PBMC profiling prevented conclusive comparison of naive and antigen-experienced compartments. As age increased, observed TCR beta diversity per million T cells dropped in a roughly linear way, and a significant reduction was already evident by age roughly 40.

Systemically healthy Caucasian individuals from Russia, approximately 39 in total and aged about 6 to 90 years, were included as donors. Each donor gave approximately 9.3 milliliters of peripheral blood, collected into EDTA-treated Vacutainer tubes. Ficoll-Paque density-gradient centrifugation was used to isolate PBMCs, with at least 6 million per sample. Total RNA was extracted from PBMCs with Trizol reagent, with at least 6 micrograms obtained per sample. For every donor, flow cytometry on a PBMC aliquot measured the percentage of naive CD45RAhigh/CD27high T cells. V is reduced by 9 bases and J by 7 bases, leaving a spacing of 20 bases between them. CDR1 MNHEY and CDR2 SVGAGI are derived from the germline V gene. Including the terminal cysteine and phenylalanine, the CDR3 comprises 14 residues. Of the read, only the CDR3 DNA is kept; its 42 bases are in frame from base 1.

The specimen was blood. This chain joins TRBV6-5 to TRBJ2-3; TRBD2 could be the D gene, as 5 bases match. This TCR was sampled from a man younger than 35 in good health. The bases are TGTGCCAGGGAGGTGCATTCGGGCGTATATACGCAGTATTTT. This is translated as CAREVHSGVYTQYF.